A single sample gave rise to the 10 T cell receptor beta chains below, sequenced in a study of tumor-infiltrating lymphocytes in glioblastoma multiforme. Multiple V-beta primers and a C-beta primer amplified TCRB from RNA. MiXCR, run by TCRdb on the multiplex PCR reads, gives a single entry per CDR3 protein. This table holds some 15,000 distinct CDR3 sequences, about 69% found once. The sequencing sample was made of brain tumor tissue. Source of these receptors: a male donor with glioblastoma.

This clonotype showed up just a few times. The CDR3 does not end in the conserved phenylalanine or tryptophan, so this is likely a read error. This sequence joins TRBV11-3 and TRBJ2-5, with TRBD2 matching over 7 bases. The germline gives CDR1 SGHNT, CDR2 YENEEA. This CDR3 region has 15 residues. J gave up 4 bases and V 6 bases, and 11 bases lay outside the gene matches. The CDR3 spells CASSTSGGRGETQYS. CDR3 bases: TGTGCCAGCAGTACCTCCGGCGGGAGAGGAGAGACCCAGTACTCC.

A remark on this clonotype: Sequence at one end of the junction differs from germline and may be a read error. The chain carries TRBV12-3 or TRBV12-4 and TRBJ1-6, with unresolved D. CDR3 length: 13 amino acids. As DNA, the CDR3 is TGTACCAGCAGCCCCTTCAGGAGGTCACGCCTCCAATTT. Translation: CTSSPFRRSRLQF.

The rearrangement joins TRBV10-2 to TRBJ2-2, with 7 positions matching TRBD2. Looked up from germline, CDR1 is WSHSY and CDR2 is SAAADI. The CDR3 contains 13 residues. V shed 6 bases, J shed 5 bases, and the junction held 3 bases outside the gene matches. The chain's CDR3 is CASRRGGTGELFF. CDR3 nucleotides: TGCGCCAGCAGACGGGGAGGGACCGGGGAGCTGTTTTTT.

There are a few counts of this clonotype. The V call is TRBV7-8, the J call TRBJ2-7, with a tentative D call TRBD1 (5 bases). V was shortened by 5 bases and J by 4 bases, with 12 bases between the two germline ends. In germline, CDR1 is SGHVS, CDR2 FQNEAQ. The length of the CDR3 is 13 residues. This chain's CDR3 is CASSRGQGYEQYF. The CDR3 DNA sequence: TGTGCCAGCAGCCGTGGGCAGGGTTACGAGCAGTACTTC. Together with reference TRBV7-8 and TRBJ2-7, the CDR3 gives the full variable domain: GAGVSQSPRYKVAKRGQDVALRCDPISGHVSLFWYQQALGQGPEFLTYFQNEAQLDKSGLPSDRFFAERPEGSVSTLKIQRTQQEDSAVYLCASSRGQGYEQYFGPGTRLTVT.

Concerning this clonotype: Germline and junction disagree at one end, which may indicate a read error. The chain joins TRBV20-1 to TRBJ2-7; 12 nucleotides match TRBD2. Germline V CDR1 and CDR2: DFQATT, SNEGSKA (reference sequence). The CDR3 has 15 residues. The CDR3 bases are TGCAGTGATAGACGGCTAGCGGGAGGGTTATACGAGCAGTACTTC. Encoded protein: CSDRRLAGGLYEQYF.

Comments on this clonotype: The final CDR3 position lacks the conserved phenylalanine or tryptophan, pointing to a likely read error. The chain is built from TRBV11-3 and TRBJ2-4, with D possibly TRBD1 on 6 matching bases. CDR1 and CDR2 from the germline V gene are SGHNT and YENEEA. The CDR3 consists of 16 residues. DNA for the CDR3: TGTGCCAGCAGCCCCCGACAGGATCCGGCCAAATACATCCAGTACCTC. Amino acid sequence: CASSPRQDPAKYIQYL.

The chain recombines TRBV29-1 with TRBJ1-3, with D unclear. The CDR3 is 15 amino acids. V lost 2 bases, J lost 0 bases, and 11 bases lay in between. Germline V gene data show CDR1 as SQVTM and CDR2 as ANQGSEA. The CDR3 loop reads CSVETWSTSGNTIYF. DNA of the CDR3: TGCAGCGTTGAAACATGGTCGACCTCTGGAAACACCATATATTTT.

At least ten counts were recorded for this clonotype. The chain combines TRBV11-2 with TRBJ2-1; 7 bases fit TRBD2. V dropped 5 bases and J dropped 5; count of bases not matched to a gene: 15. The CDR3 runs 17 residues. Germline-derived CDR1 and CDR2 are SGHAT and FQNNGV. CDR3 nucleotides: TGTGCCAGCAGCCCACGGAGCCGGGGAGGGATGAACAATGAGCAGTTCTTC. Translated, it gives CASSPRSRGGMNNEQFF.

The genes are TRBV29-1 and TRBJ1-1, with D uncertain. The CDR3 extends over 14 amino acids. Germline V gene lookup returns CDR1 SQVTM and CDR2 ANQGSEA. V was trimmed by 6 bases and J by 1 base, leaving 15 bases between them. CDR3 coding DNA: TGCAGCGTGGTTGGCTGGCAGGCGAACACTGAAGCTTTCTTT. It encodes CSVVGWQANTEAFF.

In the case of this clonotype: The junction differs from germline at one of its ends, possibly a read error. The chain employs TRBV29-1 and TRBJ2-1; D could derive from TRBD1 or TRBD2 (6 bases each). The CDR3 is 14 residues long. Germline lookup yields CDR1 SQVTM and CDR2 ANQGSEA. The CDR3: CCVGGRHGGNEQFF. CDR3 sequence (DNA): TGCTGCGTTGGGGGGCGTCATGGGGGCAATGAGCAGTTCTTC.